The 21 T cell receptor beta chains below all came from one sample that was sequenced in a study of blood T cell repertoires in COVID-19. Measured with immunoSEQ multiplex PCR; TCRdb has only the in-frame clones, and not every one. The sample gives 250,000 to 350,000 clones, 86% of which show up once; 3% is in the top ten. Sequencing input: peripheral blood. The receptors here all came from a woman between 25 and 40 years old with active or convalescent COVID-19.

This rearrangement joins TRBV7-2 to TRBJ1-1; perhaps TRBD1 as D (6 bases). This CDR3 contains 16 residues. Trimming shortened V by 1 base and J by 10 bases, and 22 bases separated the two germline ends. Germline V gene lookup returns CDR1 SGHTA and CDR2 FQGNSA. The CDR3 bases are TGTGCCAGCAGCTTAGGGCGGGGGGGCAGCACCTTAGGAGCTTTCTTT. It specifies CASSLGRGGSTLGAFF.

The chain has TRBV9 and TRBJ1-1; 7 bases align to TRBD1. Trimming took 4 bases from V and 0 from J; bases not matched to a gene: 9. The CDR3 is 16 amino acids. Germline CDR1 reads SGDLS; CDR2 reads YYNGEE. The CDR3 DNA is TGTGCCAGCAGCCCCCGAGGGGACAGAATGAACACTGAAGCTTTCTTT. Translating it yields CASSPRGDRMNTEAFF.

The J gene is TRBJ2-1, the V gene TRBV19, with TRBD2 identical over 10 bases. The germline gives CDR1 LNHDA, CDR2 SQIVND (reference sequence). The V and J ends lost 3 bases and 6 bases, in that order; junction bases with no gene match: 5. This CDR3 region has 15 residues. The CDR3 loop is CASSMLAGDGNEQFF. The CDR3 coding sequence is TGTGCCAGTAGTATGCTAGCGGGGGACGGCAATGAGCAGTTCTTC.

This clone has only one observation. The chain uses TRBV5-8 and TRBJ2-6; 8 bases agree with TRBD1. The CDR3 is made up of 19 amino acids. Germline V CDR1 and CDR2: SGHTS, YDEGEE. The junction had 9 bases not matched to a gene; V was cut back by 1 base and J by 0 bases. CDR3 sequence (DNA): TGTGCCAGCAGCTTGTTCGTAGGGACAGGTCTCTCTGGGGCCAACGTCCTGACTTTC. Protein product: CASSLFVGTGLSGANVLTF.

The CDR3 is CASSRRQSNSPLHF. The CDR3 coding sequence is TGTGCCAGCAGTCGAAGACAGTCCAATTCACCCCTCCACTTT. The chain combines TRBV6-2 or TRBV6-3 with TRBJ1-6; perhaps TRBD1 as D (5 bases). Germline V gene lookup returns CDR1 MNHEY and CDR2 SVGEGT. This CDR3 has 14 amino acids. Trimming removed 5 bases at V and 7 bases at J, with 12 bases between.

The sample holds one count of this clone. The V and J genes are TRBV6-5 and TRBJ1-2, with a possible D match to TRBD1 (5 bases). Germline loops: CDR1 MNHEY, CDR2 SVGAGI. The CDR3 is 14 residues long. The V gene lost 4 bases and the J gene lost 4 bases, with 13 bases spanning the gap. The CDR3 coding sequence is TGTGCCAGCAGTTCTCTCAGGACACCCTATGGCTACACCTTC. Protein sequence: CASSSLRTPYGYTF.

The genes are TRBV5-1 and TRBJ2-3; 11 nucleotides line up with TRBD2. J was trimmed by 0 bases and V by 3 bases; bases with no gene match: 3. The V gene's germline CDR1 is SGHRS and CDR2 YFSETQ. The CDR3 loop spans 16 amino acids. The DNA of the CDR3 is TGCGCCAGCAGCTCCGGGACTAGCGGCAGCACAGATACGCAGTATTTT. It encodes CASSSGTSGSTDTQYF.

This rearrangement joins TRBV5-1 to TRBJ2-2; TRBD2 matches at 10 bases. With V trimmed by 0 bases and J by 2 bases, 7 bases remained unmatched. Looked up from germline, CDR1 is SGHRS and CDR2 is YFSETQ. CDR3 length: 18 residues. CDR3 residues: CASSLDPAGGYNTGELFF. As DNA, the CDR3 is TGCGCCAGCAGCTTGGATCCAGCGGGGGGGTATAACACCGGGGAGCTGTTTTTT. Complete variable domain (other parts from reference TRBV5-1 and TRBJ2-2): KAGVTQTPRYLIKTRGQQVTLSCSPISGHRSVSWYQQTPGQGLQFLFEYFSETQRNKGNFPGRFSGRQFSNSRSEMNVSTLELGDSALYLCASSLDPAGGYNTGELFFGEGSRLTVL.

The chain has TRBV18 and TRBJ2-4; 9 nucleotides line up with TRBD1. The CDR3 has 15 residues. The germline CDR1 and CDR2 sequences are KGHSH and LQKENI. J was trimmed by 2 bases and V by 6 bases; bases with no gene match: 5. The CDR3 DNA reads TGTGCCAGCTCTCAACAGGGGGCAACCAAAAACATTCAGTACTTC. The encoded protein is CASSQQGATKNIQYF. The entire variable domain, with the rest obtained from reference TRBV18 and TRBJ2-4, is as follows: NAGVMQNPRHLVRRRGQEARLRCSPMKGHSHVYWYRQLPEEGLKFMVYLQKENIIDESGMPKERFSAEFPKEGPSILRIQQVVRGDSAAYFCASSQQGATKNIQYFGAGTRLSVL.

The chain couples TRBV24-1 to TRBJ1-4, with 8 bases aligning to TRBD1. The CDR3 is 15 residues long. Germline loops: CDR1 KGHDR, CDR2 SFDVKD. The ends lost 4 bases at V and 7 bases at J; junction bases unmatched: 7. CDR3 sequence: CATSDAGGVGEKLFF. The CDR3 region has the DNA TGTGCCACCAGTGACGCAGGGGGCGTCGGTGAAAAACTGTTTTTT.

The chain links TRBV6-5 to TRBJ1-6; no clear D. V lost 10 bases, J lost 0 bases, and 10 bases lay in between. The length of the CDR3 is 14 residues. The germline CDR1 and CDR2 sequences are MNHEY and SVGAGI. The CDR3 loop is CATLAVSYNSPLHF. DNA of the CDR3: TGTGCCACCCTTGCAGTCTCCTATAATTCACCCCTCCACTTT.

This clone was seen a few times. The chain carries TRBV28 and TRBJ2-3; 7 bases match TRBD2. The CDR3 length is 12 residues. J was trimmed by 5 bases and V by 8 bases; bases with no gene match: 4. Germline V gene lookup returns CDR1 MDHEN and CDR2 SYDVKM. The CDR3, as DNA: TGTGCCAGCTCTCCGGGGGGAGATACGCAGTATTTT. This codes for CASSPGGDTQYF.

CDR3 loop: CASRVSGGAGYGYTF. The CDR3 bases are TGTGCCAGCAGAGTTTCAGGGGGCGCTGGATATGGCTACACCTTC. The V gene is TRBV2, the J gene TRBJ1-2; TRBD1 matches 8 bases. The CDR3 has 15 residues. Germline trimming cut 6 bases from V and 5 bases from J; bases unmatched to any gene: 11. Germline V gives CDR1 SNHLY, CDR2 FYNNEI.

This clone was observed once. The chain combines TRBV28 with TRBJ1-2; D not certain. Trimming stripped 3 bases from V and 7 bases from J, with 12 bases between. Germline assignment: CDR1 MDHEN and CDR2 SYDVKM. This CDR3 has 13 amino acids. This CDR3 reads CASSFLGGRGYTF. CDR3 bases: TGTGCCAGCAGTTTTCTCGGAGGGCGTGGCTACACCTTC.

The rearrangement uses TRBV2 and TRBJ1-6; D unclear. V was trimmed by 6 bases and J by 1 base, leaving 10 bases between them. The CDR3 is 15 residues long. Germline V CDR1 and CDR2: SNHLY, FYNNEI. The CDR3 sequence is CASSPSRSYNSPLHF. The CDR3 bases are TGTGCCAGCAGCCCGTCGAGGTCCTATAATTCACCCCTCCACTTT.

This rearrangement joins TRBV19 to TRBJ2-3, with D possibly matching TRBD2 (5 bases). CDR1 is LNHDA, CDR2 SQIVND, per germline (reference sequence). This CDR3 comprises 11 residues. Trimming took 5 bases from V and 7 from J, leaving 7 bases between them. CDR3 amino acids: CASSRGYTQYF. CDR3 sequence (DNA): TGTGCCAGTAGTCGGGGATATACGCAGTATTTT.

The chain carries TRBV7-2 and TRBJ2-5, with a weak D call TRBD2 (5 bases). Trimming left V 3 bases short and J 0 bases short, with 8 bases between. CDR1 and CDR2 from the germline V gene are SGHTA and FQGNSA. CDR3 length: 14 amino acids. The CDR3 loop is CASSFRGNQETQYF. The DNA for the CDR3 is TGTGCCAGCAGCTTTCGGGGTAACCAAGAGACCCAGTACTTC.

The V gene is TRBV7-2, the J gene TRBJ1-2; D remains unclear. Germline CDR1 SGHTA, CDR2 FQGNSA. V lost 1 base and J 8 bases, leaving 14 bases between the germline ends. The CDR3 is made up of 14 amino acids. The CDR3 DNA reads TGTGCCAGCAGCTTAGGGGCAGAAGGGAGAGGCTACACCTTC. Translation: CASSLGAEGRGYTF.

As DNA, the CDR3 is TGTGCCAGCAGGGCCTCTGGGGCCAACGTCCTGACTTTC. This sequence encodes CASRASGANVLTF. This chain joins TRBV6-4 and TRBJ2-6; D not certain. The CDR3 covers 13 residues. Trimming shortened V by 6 bases and J by 0 bases, and 3 bases separated the two germline ends. The V gene's germline CDR1 is MRHNA and CDR2 SNTAGT.

The chain is built from TRBV6-2 or TRBV6-3 and TRBJ2-7, with D tentatively TRBD2 (6 bases). CDR3 size: 18 residues. V lost 0 bases and J 3 bases, leaving 21 bases between the germline ends. Germline V gene sequence: CDR1 MNHEY, CDR2 SVGEGT. The CDR3 spells CASSYSNAASGLLYEQYF. CDR3 sequence (DNA): TGTGCCAGCAGTTACTCGAATGCAGCCAGCGGGCTTCTCTACGAGCAGTACTTC.

The J gene is TRBJ2-5, the V gene TRBV5-8; D may be TRBD1 (5 bases). The V end lost 1 base, the J end lost 5 bases, and 15 bases lay between the germline ends. This CDR3 has 15 amino acids. Germline V gene sequence: CDR1 SGHTS, CDR2 YDEGEE. The CDR3 DNA reads TGTGCCAGCAGCTTGTCCAGGGTGGGTCTGGAGACCCAGTACTTC. Its translation: CASSLSRVGLETQYF.